These T cell receptor beta chains were read from a single sample in a study of human T cells and chemical hapten exposure. TCRdb redid the calling of the RACE reads with MiXCR, one entry per CDR3 protein. Of about 380,000 distinct CDR3 sequences in the sample, more than 4.5% were seen once. The sequenced sample was whole blood, obtained in connection with sensitization to the hapten diphenylcyclopropenone (DPC). The receptors here all came from a woman aged 50 to 60 with alopecia areata. Some clones in this sample may be carry-over from other donors' samples. The CDR3 runs from the conserved cysteine through the conserved F or W. The D gene is left open where the match is weak. Expanded clones are given a class, and other clones once, few, many or no size at all.

V gene: TRBV27
clone size: many
J gene: TRBJ1-5
D gene: NA
CDR3 protein: CASRRTGGDQPQHF
CDR3 DNA: TGTGCCAGCAGAAGGACCGGAGGGGATCAGCCCCAGCATTTT

V gene: TRBV24-1
clone size: many
J gene: TRBJ1-1
D gene: NA
CDR3 protein: CATSDPDSLLNTEAFF
CDR3 DNA: TGTGCCACCAGTGATCCGGACAGCCTGTTGAACACTGAAGCTTTCTTT

V gene: TRBV15
clone size: NA
J gene: TRBJ1-2
D gene: NA
CDR3 protein: CATSRDTVNYGYTF
CDR3 DNA: TGTGCCACCAGCAGAGACACGGTTAACTATGGCTACACCTTC

V gene: TRBV4-1
clone size: few
J gene: TRBJ1-5
D gene: TRBD1
CDR3 protein: CASRGQGTNQPQHF
CDR3 DNA: TGCGCCAGCCGGGGACAGGGGACGAATCAGCCCCAGCATTTT

V gene: TRBV7-3
clone size: NA
J gene: TRBJ2-5
D gene: NA
CDR3 protein: CASSLTLETQYF
CDR3 DNA: TGTGCCAGCAGCTTAACTTTGGAGACCCAGTACTTC

V gene: TRBV12-3/TRBV12-4
clone size: many
J gene: TRBJ1-5
D gene: NA
CDR3 protein: CASSHMGGNQPQHF
CDR3 DNA: TGTGCCAGCAGCCATATGGGGGGCAATCAGCCCCAGCATTTT

V gene: TRBV7-2
clone size: many
J gene: TRBJ2-2
D gene: NA
CDR3 protein: CASKQYTGELFF
CDR3 DNA: TGTGCCAGCAAGCAGTACACCGGGGAGCTGTTTTTT

V gene: TRBV7-2
clone size: NA
J gene: TRBJ1-2
D gene: NA
CDR3 protein: CASSQQEDYGYTF
CDR3 DNA: TGTGCCAGCAGCCAACAGGAGGACTATGGCTACACCTTC

V gene: TRBV27
clone size: NA
J gene: TRBJ1-5
D gene: TRBD1
CDR3 protein: CASNPTGGGNQPQHF
CDR3 DNA: TGTGCCAGCAACCCGACAGGGGGAGGCAATCAGCCCCAGCATTTT

V gene: TRBV27
clone size: many
J gene: TRBJ2-7
D gene: NA
CDR3 protein: CASRSEGVGPIDEQYF
CDR3 DNA: TGTGCCAGCAGATCTGAGGGGGTGGGGCCGATCGACGAGCAGTACTTC

V gene: TRBV20-1
clone size: many
J gene: TRBJ2-7
D gene: TRBD1
CDR3 protein: CSAQGQGAAYEQYF
CDR3 DNA: TGCAGTGCTCAAGGACAGGGGGCAGCCTACGAGCAGTACTTC

V gene: TRBV2
clone size: NA
J gene: TRBJ1-2
D gene: NA
CDR3 protein: CASSERGRGYGYTF
CDR3 DNA: TGTGCCAGCAGTGAAAGGGGAAGAGGCTATGGCTACACCTTC

V gene: TRBV5-6
clone size: many
J gene: TRBJ2-2
D gene: NA
CDR3 protein: CASSLIGSDGELFF
CDR3 DNA: TGTGCCAGCAGCTTGATAGGGTCGGACGGGGAGCTGTTTTTT

V gene: TRBV12-3/TRBV12-4
clone size: many
J gene: TRBJ1-3
D gene: TRBD1
CDR3 protein: CASVEGQLSGNTIYF
CDR3 DNA: TGTGCCAGCGTCGAGGGACAGCTCTCTGGAAACACCATATATTTT

V gene: TRBV29-1
clone size: many
J gene: TRBJ2-7
D gene: NA
CDR3 protein: CSVTAGPRQYF
CDR3 DNA: TGCAGCGTAACTGCAGGGCCACGACAGTACTTC

V gene: TRBV7-2
clone size: many
J gene: TRBJ1-1
D gene: NA
CDR3 protein: CASSLTQGSTEAFF
CDR3 DNA: TGTGCCAGCAGCCTGACACAGGGAAGCACTGAAGCTTTCTTT

V gene: TRBV5-1
clone size: NA
J gene: TRBJ1-1
D gene: NA
CDR3 protein: CASSSREGNTEAFF
CDR3 DNA: TGCGCCAGCAGCTCCCGAGAGGGGAACACTGAAGCTTTCTTT

V gene: TRBV7-2
clone size: NA
J gene: TRBJ2-1
D gene: NA
CDR3 protein: CASSQTGPNEQFF
CDR3 DNA: TGTGCCAGCAGCCAGACAGGTCCCAATGAGCAGTTCTTC

V gene: TRBV14
clone size: few
J gene: TRBJ2-6
D gene: NA
CDR3 protein: CASSPHRSGANVLTF
CDR3 DNA: TGTGCCAGCAGCCCTCATCGGTCTGGGGCCAACGTCCTGACTTTC